Described below is a single T cell receptor beta chain sequence and its context. Its matching antigen is unknown. The data originate from a study of cytomegalovirus exposure and HLA in healthy donors. On the study more broadly: Unique TCRs from HLA-typed donors, 75 million to 100 million of them, were held in an early data release.

Germline V lookup: CDR1 GTSNPN, CDR2 SVGIG (reference sequence). V shed 2 bases, J shed 0 bases, and the junction held 7 bases outside the gene matches. This CDR3 has 15 residues. The PCR made use of 60 Vbeta and 13 Jbeta primers. The data were produced by immunoSEQ multiplex PCR, yet TCRdb's version contains in-frame clones alone and is incomplete. The profile shows some 120,000 clones, less than 20% of them singletons. The study's findings and limits: Exclusion as indistinguishable affected some V segments, including TRBV6-2 and TRBV6-3. A later analysis showed that HLA-associated TCR beta chains had undergone more clonal expansion than equally common others.

The chain couples TRBV30 to TRBJ2-7; 7 bases agree with TRBD1. Input material: PBMCs. The sequence came from a woman aged 18-29 years in good health and CMV-seronegative. The CDR3, as DNA: TGTGCCTGGAGTCCGGCGACAGGGAGCTCCTACGAGCAGTACTTC. Amino acids: CAWSPATGSSYEQYF.